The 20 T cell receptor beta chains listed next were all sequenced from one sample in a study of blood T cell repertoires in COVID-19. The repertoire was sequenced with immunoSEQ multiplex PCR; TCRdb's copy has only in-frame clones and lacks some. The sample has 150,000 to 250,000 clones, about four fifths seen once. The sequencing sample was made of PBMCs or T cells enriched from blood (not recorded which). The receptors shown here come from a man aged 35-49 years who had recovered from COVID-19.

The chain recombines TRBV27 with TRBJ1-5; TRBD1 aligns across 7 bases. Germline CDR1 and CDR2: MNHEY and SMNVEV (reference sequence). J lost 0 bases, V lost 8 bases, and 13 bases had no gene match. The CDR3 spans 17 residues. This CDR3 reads CASGNRDSLYSNQPQHF. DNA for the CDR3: TGTGCCAGCGGGAACCGGGACAGCTTATATAGCAATCAGCCCCAGCATTTT.

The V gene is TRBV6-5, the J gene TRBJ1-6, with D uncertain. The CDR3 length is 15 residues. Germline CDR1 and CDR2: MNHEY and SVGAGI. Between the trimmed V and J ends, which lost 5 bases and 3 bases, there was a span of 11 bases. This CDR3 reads CASSHPSYYNSPLHF. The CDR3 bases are TGTGCCAGCAGTCACCCCAGTTACTATAATTCACCCCTCCACTTT.

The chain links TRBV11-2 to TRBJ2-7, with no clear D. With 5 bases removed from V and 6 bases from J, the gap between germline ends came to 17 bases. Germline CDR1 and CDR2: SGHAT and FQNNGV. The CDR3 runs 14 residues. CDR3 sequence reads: CASSPTGFLGEQYF. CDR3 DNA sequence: TGTGCCAGCAGCCCTACCGGGTTTCTGGGCGAGCAGTACTTC.

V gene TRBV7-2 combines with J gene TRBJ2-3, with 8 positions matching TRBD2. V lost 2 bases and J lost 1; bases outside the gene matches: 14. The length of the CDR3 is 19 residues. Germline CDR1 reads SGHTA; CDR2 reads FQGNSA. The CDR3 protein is CASSLLLQLIGGGTDTQYF. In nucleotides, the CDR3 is TGTGCCAGCAGCTTACTCCTACAGCTCATCGGGGGGGGCACAGATACGCAGTATTTT. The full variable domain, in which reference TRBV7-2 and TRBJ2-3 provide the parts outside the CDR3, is GAGVSQSPSNKVTEKGKDVELRCDPISGHTALYWYRQSLGQGLEFLIYFQGNSAPDKSGLPSDRFSAERTGGSVSTLTIQRTQQEDSAVYLCASSLLLQLIGGGTDTQYFGPGTRLTVL.

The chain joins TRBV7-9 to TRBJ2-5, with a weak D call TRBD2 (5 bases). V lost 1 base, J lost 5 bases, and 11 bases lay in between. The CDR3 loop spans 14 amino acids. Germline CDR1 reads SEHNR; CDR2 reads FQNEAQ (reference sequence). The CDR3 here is CASSLVTSRETQYF. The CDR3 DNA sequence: TGTGCCAGCAGCTTAGTCACTAGTCGGGAGACCCAGTACTTC.

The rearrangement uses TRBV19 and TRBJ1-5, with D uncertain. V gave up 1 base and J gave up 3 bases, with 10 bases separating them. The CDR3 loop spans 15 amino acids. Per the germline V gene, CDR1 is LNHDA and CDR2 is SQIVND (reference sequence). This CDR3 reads CASSIGTGINQPQHF. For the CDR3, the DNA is TGTGCCAGTAGTATAGGCACGGGGATCAATCAGCCCCAGCATTTT.

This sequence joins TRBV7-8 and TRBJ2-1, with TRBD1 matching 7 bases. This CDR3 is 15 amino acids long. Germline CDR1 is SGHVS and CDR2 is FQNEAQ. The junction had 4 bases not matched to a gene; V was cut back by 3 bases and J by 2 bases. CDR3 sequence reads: CASSLTGTTYNEQFF. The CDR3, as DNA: TGTGCCAGCAGCTTGACAGGGACAACCTACAATGAGCAGTTCTTC. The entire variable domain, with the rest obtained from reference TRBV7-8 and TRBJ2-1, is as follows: GAGVSQSPRYKVAKRGQDVALRCDPISGHVSLFWYQQALGQGPEFLTYFQNEAQLDKSGLPSDRFFAERPEGSVSTLKIQRTQQEDSAVYLCASSLTGTTYNEQFFGPGTRLTVL.

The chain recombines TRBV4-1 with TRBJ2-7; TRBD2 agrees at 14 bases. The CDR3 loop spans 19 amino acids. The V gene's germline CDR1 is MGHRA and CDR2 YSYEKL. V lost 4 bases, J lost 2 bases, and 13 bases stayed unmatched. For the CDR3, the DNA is TGCGCCAGCAGCCGGGTCCTGACTAGCGGGGGGGCCGGGCCCTACGAGCAGTACTTC. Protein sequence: CASSRVLTSGGAGPYEQYF.

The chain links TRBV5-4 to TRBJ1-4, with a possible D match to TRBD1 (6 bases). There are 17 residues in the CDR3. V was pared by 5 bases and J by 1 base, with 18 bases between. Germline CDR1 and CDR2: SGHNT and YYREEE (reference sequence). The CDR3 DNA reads TGTGCCAGCAGTTTAACGGGACACCGAGGAACTAATGAAAAACTGTTTTTT. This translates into CASSLTGHRGTNEKLFF.

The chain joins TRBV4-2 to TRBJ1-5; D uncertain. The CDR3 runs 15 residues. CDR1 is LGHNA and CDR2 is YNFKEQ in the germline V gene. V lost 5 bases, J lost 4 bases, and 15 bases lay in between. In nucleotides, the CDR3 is TGTGCCAGCAGCTACCTACCTGGAGAGAATCAGCCCCAGCATTTT. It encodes CASSYLPGENQPQHF.

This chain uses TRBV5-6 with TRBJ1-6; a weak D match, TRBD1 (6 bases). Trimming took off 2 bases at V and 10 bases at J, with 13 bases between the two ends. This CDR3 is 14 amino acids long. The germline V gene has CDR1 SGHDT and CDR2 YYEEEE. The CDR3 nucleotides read TGTGCCAGCAGCTTTACAGGGAGCAACTCACCCCTCCACTTT. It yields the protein CASSFTGSNSPLHF.

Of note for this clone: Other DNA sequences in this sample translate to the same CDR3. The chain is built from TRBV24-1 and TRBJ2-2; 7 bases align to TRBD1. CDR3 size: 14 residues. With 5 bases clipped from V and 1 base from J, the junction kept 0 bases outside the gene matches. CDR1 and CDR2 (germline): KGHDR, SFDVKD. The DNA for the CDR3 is TGTGCCACCAGTGGGACAGGGAACACCGGGGAGCTGTTTTTT. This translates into CATSGTGNTGELFF.

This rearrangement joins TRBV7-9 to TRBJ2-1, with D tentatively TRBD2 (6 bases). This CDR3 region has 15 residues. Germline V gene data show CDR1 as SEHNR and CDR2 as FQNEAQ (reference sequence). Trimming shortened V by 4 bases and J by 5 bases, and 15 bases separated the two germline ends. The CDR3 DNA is TGTGCCAGCAGCTCTTTGGGGACTTTAAACAATGAGCAGTTCTTC. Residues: CASSSLGTLNNEQFF.

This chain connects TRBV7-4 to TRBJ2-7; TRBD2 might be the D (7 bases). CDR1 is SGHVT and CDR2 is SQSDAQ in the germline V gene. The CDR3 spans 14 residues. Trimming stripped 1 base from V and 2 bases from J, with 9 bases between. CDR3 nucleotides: TGTGCCAGCAGCTTAGGGCGGGGGCCCTACGAGCAGTACTTC. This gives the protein CASSLGRGPYEQYF.

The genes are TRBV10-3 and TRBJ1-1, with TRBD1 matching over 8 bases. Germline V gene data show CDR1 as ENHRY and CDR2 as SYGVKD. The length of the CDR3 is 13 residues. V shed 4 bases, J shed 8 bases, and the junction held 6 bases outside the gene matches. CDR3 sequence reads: CAISVDRGEEAFF. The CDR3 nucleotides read TGTGCCATCAGTGTAGACAGGGGAGAAGAAGCTTTCTTT.

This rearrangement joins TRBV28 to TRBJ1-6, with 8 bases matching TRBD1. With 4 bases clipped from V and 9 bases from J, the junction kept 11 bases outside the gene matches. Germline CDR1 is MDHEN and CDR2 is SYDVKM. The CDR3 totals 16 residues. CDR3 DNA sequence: TGTGCCAGCAGTTCCTATAAGACAGGGGTAGGTTCACCCCTCCACTTT. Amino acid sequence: CASSSYKTGVGSPLHF.

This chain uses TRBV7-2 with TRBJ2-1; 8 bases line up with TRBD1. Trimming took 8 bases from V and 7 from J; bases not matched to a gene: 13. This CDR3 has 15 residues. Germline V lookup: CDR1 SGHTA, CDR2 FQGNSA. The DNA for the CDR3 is TGTGCCAGCGGTGGCAGGGGGCGCCCCTCGAATGAGCAGTTCTTC. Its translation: CASGGRGRPSNEQFF.

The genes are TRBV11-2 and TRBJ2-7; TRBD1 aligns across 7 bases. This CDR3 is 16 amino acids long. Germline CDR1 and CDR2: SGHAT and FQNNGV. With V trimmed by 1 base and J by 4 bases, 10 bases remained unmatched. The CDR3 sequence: CASSLVMGQNPYEQYF. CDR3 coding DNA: TGTGCCAGCAGCTTAGTAATGGGACAGAACCCTTACGAGCAGTACTTC.

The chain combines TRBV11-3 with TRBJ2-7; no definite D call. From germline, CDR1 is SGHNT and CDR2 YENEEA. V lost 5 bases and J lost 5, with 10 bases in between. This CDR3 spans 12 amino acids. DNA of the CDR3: TGTGCCAGCAGCCCCAACCCGGACGAGCAGTACTTC. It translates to CASSPNPDEQYF.

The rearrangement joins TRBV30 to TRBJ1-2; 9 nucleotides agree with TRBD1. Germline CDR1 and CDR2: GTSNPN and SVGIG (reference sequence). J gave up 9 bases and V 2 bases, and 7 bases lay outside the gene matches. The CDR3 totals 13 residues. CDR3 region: CAWSLGQGYSYTF. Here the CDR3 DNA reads TGTGCCTGGAGTTTGGGACAGGGCTACAGCTACACCTTC.